The rows below give T cell receptor beta chains drawn from one sample of a study of early T cells in non-severe SARS-CoV-2 infection. TCRdb re-analysed the 5' RACE reads in MiXCR, keeping a single row per CDR3 protein. The top ten clones hold 30% of a sample with 30,000 to 45,000 distinct CDR3 sequences, 5.3% of them seen once. The specimen sequenced was whole blood. These receptor sequences come from an adult who was a healthcare worker with PCR-confirmed SARS-CoV-2 infection or an uninfected control (not recorded which). Each CDR3 is given with its conserved first and last residue. D genes are given only for firm matches. A row's size may be missing; if present it is once, few, many or a size class.

clone_size: few; v_call: TRBV20-1; j_call: TRBJ1-1; d_call: .; cdr3_aa: CSARGDRQEAFF; cdr3_nt: TGCAGTGCTAGAGGTGACAGGCAAGAAGCTTTCTTT
clone_size: .; v_call: TRBV10-3; j_call: TRBJ2-6; d_call: .; cdr3_aa: CAISDRTVATGANVLTF; cdr3_nt: TGTGCCATCAGTGACCGGACAGTCGCAACCGGGGCCAACGTCCTGACTTTC
clone_size: many; v_call: TRBV4-2; j_call: TRBJ1-1; d_call: .; cdr3_aa: CASSQDPSQLSTEAFF; cdr3_nt: TGTGCCAGCAGCCAAGATCCTTCCCAACTTTCGACTGAAGCTTTCTTT
clone_size: many; v_call: TRBV5-1; j_call: TRBJ2-1; d_call: TRBD2; cdr3_aa: CASSYLGLAGGEQFF; cdr3_nt: TGCGCCAGCAGCTATTTGGGACTAGCGGGCGGTGAGCAGTTCTTC
clone_size: many; v_call: TRBV28; j_call: TRBJ2-1; d_call: .; cdr3_aa: CASSSPRGQPYNEQFF; cdr3_nt: TGTGCCAGCAGTTCCCCTCGTGGACAGCCTTACAATGAGCAGTTCTTC
clone_size: many; v_call: TRBV7-9; j_call: TRBJ2-5; d_call: TRBD2; cdr3_aa: CASSSLRQRDGETQYF; cdr3_nt: TGTGCCAGCAGCTCCCTCCGTCAGCGGGACGGGGAGACCCAGTACTTC
clone_size: few; v_call: TRBV5-1; j_call: TRBJ2-5; d_call: TRBD2; cdr3_aa: CASSFSGAVETQYF; cdr3_nt: TGCGCCAGCAGCTTCAGCGGGGCGGTGGAGACCCAGTACTTC
clone_size: few; v_call: TRBV10-3; j_call: TRBJ2-5; d_call: TRBD2; cdr3_aa: CAISEGGGQETQYF; cdr3_nt: TGTGCCATCAGTGAAGGCGGGGGCCAAGAGACCCAGTACTTC
clone_size: many; v_call: TRBV4-1; j_call: TRBJ1-3; d_call: TRBD1; cdr3_aa: CASSQEGTGRLGNTIYF; cdr3_nt: TGCGCCAGCAGCCAAGAGGGGACAGGGCGTTTGGGAAACACCATATATTTT
clone_size: many; v_call: TRBV13; j_call: TRBJ2-6; d_call: .; cdr3_aa: CASSFGSSGANVLTF; cdr3_nt: TGTGCCAGCAGCTTCGGGAGCTCTGGGGCCAACGTCCTGACTTTC
clone_size: many; v_call: TRBV20-1; j_call: TRBJ1-2; d_call: .; cdr3_aa: CSARDGPLGYTF; cdr3_nt: TGCAGTGCTAGAGACGGACCCCTTGGCTACACCTTC
clone_size: many; v_call: TRBV29-1; j_call: TRBJ2-3; d_call: TRBD2; cdr3_aa: CSVDDLGQSRGVTQYF; cdr3_nt: TGCAGCGTCGACGACTTAGGACAGTCGCGGGGGGTTACGCAGTATTTT
clone_size: many; v_call: TRBV12-5; j_call: TRBJ2-1; d_call: .; cdr3_aa: CASGLRVEQFF; cdr3_nt: TGTGCTAGTGGGCTGCGAGTTGAGCAGTTCTTC
clone_size: .; v_call: TRBV6-2/TRBV6-3; j_call: TRBJ2-5; d_call: .; cdr3_aa: CASSPRQSYQETQYF; cdr3_nt: TGTGCCAGCAGTCCTCGACAGAGTTACCAAGAGACCCAGTACTTC
clone_size: few; v_call: TRBV13; j_call: TRBJ2-1; d_call: .; cdr3_aa: CASSFSPGNYNEQFF; cdr3_nt: TGTGCCAGCAGCTTTAGCCCGGGGAACTACAATGAGCAGTTCTTC
clone_size: many; v_call: TRBV19; j_call: TRBJ1-4; d_call: .; cdr3_aa: CASSKGDPNEKLFF; cdr3_nt: TGTGCCAGTAGTAAGGGGGACCCTAATGAAAAACTGTTTTTT
clone_size: many; v_call: TRBV7-8; j_call: TRBJ2-3; d_call: TRBD1; cdr3_aa: CASSSPSRDSISVDTQYF; cdr3_nt: TGTGCCAGCAGCTCACCAAGTAGGGACAGCATATCGGTGGATACGCAGTATTTT
clone_size: many; v_call: TRBV7-2; j_call: TRBJ1-1; d_call: TRBD1; cdr3_aa: CASSFYRGLNTEAFF; cdr3_nt: TGTGCCAGCAGCTTTTACAGGGGGTTGAACACTGAAGCTTTCTTT
clone_size: many; v_call: TRBV7-6; j_call: TRBJ2-1; d_call: TRBD2; cdr3_aa: CASSLDPGEGLPSKQFF; cdr3_nt: TGTGCCAGCAGCTTAGACCCGGGGGAGGGACTACCTTCGAAGCAGTTCTTC
clone_size: many; v_call: TRBV12-3/TRBV12-4; j_call: TRBJ2-5; d_call: TRBD2; cdr3_aa: CASSFMIAGPEETQYF; cdr3_nt: TGTGCCAGCAGTTTTATGATAGCGGGACCAGAAGAGACCCAGTACTTC
clone_size: many; v_call: TRBV20-1; j_call: TRBJ2-3; d_call: .; cdr3_aa: CSAEAGDTQYF; cdr3_nt: TGCAGTGCTGAAGCGGGAGATACGCAGTATTTT
clone_size: few; v_call: TRBV28; j_call: TRBJ1-2; d_call: TRBD1; cdr3_aa: CASSFGQGEGGDYGYTF; cdr3_nt: TGTGCCAGCAGTTTTGGACAGGGAGAAGGAGGTGACTATGGCTACACCTTC
clone_size: many; v_call: TRBV19; j_call: TRBJ2-7; d_call: .; cdr3_aa: CASSISRRGDEQYF; cdr3_nt: TGTGCCAGTAGTATTTCACGCCGGGGAGACGAGCAGTACTTC
clone_size: few; v_call: TRBV7-9; j_call: TRBJ2-7; d_call: TRBD1; cdr3_aa: CASSSGTGAPQDEQYF; cdr3_nt: TGTGCCAGCAGCTCTGGTACAGGGGCTCCACAGGACGAGCAGTACTTC
clone_size: .; v_call: TRBV7-8; j_call: TRBJ2-7; d_call: TRBD1; cdr3_aa: CASSLMGTGVNEQYF; cdr3_nt: TGTGCCAGCAGCTTAATGGGGACAGGGGTGAACGAGCAGTACTTC
clone_size: many; v_call: TRBV20-1; j_call: TRBJ1-3; d_call: .; cdr3_aa: CSAKYWTEGNTIYF; cdr3_nt: TGCAGTGCAAAGTATTGGACGGAAGGAAACACCATATATTTT
clone_size: many; v_call: TRBV5-6; j_call: TRBJ2-7; d_call: .; cdr3_aa: CASSLQDKEWQYF; cdr3_nt: TGTGCCAGCAGCTTACAGGACAAAGAGTGGCAGTACTTC
clone_size: few; v_call: TRBV7-3; j_call: TRBJ2-3; d_call: .; cdr3_aa: CASSATGVAVTDTQYF; cdr3_nt: TGTGCCAGCAGCGCTACAGGCGTAGCAGTGACAGATACGCAGTATTTT
clone_size: many; v_call: TRBV7-9; j_call: TRBJ2-5; d_call: .; cdr3_aa: CASRVGASQETQYF; cdr3_nt: TGTGCCAGCAGAGTGGGGGCTTCCCAAGAGACCCAGTACTTC
clone_size: many; v_call: TRBV12-5; j_call: TRBJ2-5; d_call: .; cdr3_aa: CASGIQETQYF; cdr3_nt: TGTGCTAGTGGGATTCAAGAGACCCAGTACTTC
clone_size: many; v_call: TRBV20-1; j_call: TRBJ2-1; d_call: .; cdr3_aa: CSARAEMVNEQFF; cdr3_nt: TGCAGTGCTAGAGCGGAAATGGTCAATGAGCAGTTCTTC
clone_size: many; v_call: TRBV5-1; j_call: TRBJ2-2; d_call: .; cdr3_aa: CASSWRDRHTGELFF; cdr3_nt: TGCGCCAGCAGCTGGCGGGACAGACACACCGGGGAGCTGTTTTTT
clone_size: many; v_call: TRBV3-1; j_call: TRBJ2-7; d_call: .; cdr3_aa: CASTLSGGGTYEQYF; cdr3_nt: TGTGCCAGCACCCTCTCAGGGGGGGGCACCTACGAGCAGTACTTC
clone_size: few; v_call: TRBV2; j_call: TRBJ1-6; d_call: .; cdr3_aa: CASSQNNSPLHF; cdr3_nt: TGTGCCAGCAGCCAAAATAATTCACCCCTCCACTTT
clone_size: many; v_call: TRBV19; j_call: TRBJ2-7; d_call: .; cdr3_aa: CASSPRQAYEQYF; cdr3_nt: TGTGCCAGTAGTCCGAGACAGGCCTACGAGCAGTACTTC
clone_size: .; v_call: TRBV7-2; j_call: TRBJ1-2; d_call: .; cdr3_aa: CASSLEGRAAYGYTF; cdr3_nt: TGTGCCAGCAGCTTAGAAGGCCGGGCGGCCTATGGCTACACCTTC
clone_size: few; v_call: TRBV4-3; j_call: TRBJ2-3; d_call: TRBD2; cdr3_aa: CASSQGAAGGFYTQYF; cdr3_nt: TGCGCCAGCAGCCAAGGGGCAGCGGGGGGATTTTATACGCAGTATTTT
clone_size: many; v_call: TRBV15; j_call: TRBJ2-7; d_call: .; cdr3_aa: CATSRGEVEQYF; cdr3_nt: TGTGCCACCAGCAGAGGCGAGGTCGAGCAGTACTTC
clone_size: .; v_call: TRBV6-6; j_call: TRBJ1-1; d_call: .; cdr3_aa: CASSFWGTATEAFF; cdr3_nt: TGTGCCAGCAGTTTTTGGGGGACCGCCACTGAAGCTTTCTTT
clone_size: .; v_call: TRBV20-1; j_call: TRBJ2-5; d_call: TRBD2; cdr3_aa: CSARETSGRNTQYF; cdr3_nt: TGCAGTGCTAGAGAGACGAGCGGGAGGAACACCCAGTACTTC
clone_size: few; v_call: TRBV6-2/TRBV6-3; j_call: TRBJ2-7; d_call: TRBD2; cdr3_aa: CASRTSGISYEQYF; cdr3_nt: TGTGCCAGCAGGACTAGCGGGATCTCCTACGAGCAGTACTTC
clone_size: many; v_call: TRBV20-1; j_call: TRBJ2-1; d_call: TRBD2; cdr3_aa: CSATLAGGRNNEQFF; cdr3_nt: TGCAGTGCTACCCTAGCGGGAGGGAGGAACAATGAGCAGTTCTTC